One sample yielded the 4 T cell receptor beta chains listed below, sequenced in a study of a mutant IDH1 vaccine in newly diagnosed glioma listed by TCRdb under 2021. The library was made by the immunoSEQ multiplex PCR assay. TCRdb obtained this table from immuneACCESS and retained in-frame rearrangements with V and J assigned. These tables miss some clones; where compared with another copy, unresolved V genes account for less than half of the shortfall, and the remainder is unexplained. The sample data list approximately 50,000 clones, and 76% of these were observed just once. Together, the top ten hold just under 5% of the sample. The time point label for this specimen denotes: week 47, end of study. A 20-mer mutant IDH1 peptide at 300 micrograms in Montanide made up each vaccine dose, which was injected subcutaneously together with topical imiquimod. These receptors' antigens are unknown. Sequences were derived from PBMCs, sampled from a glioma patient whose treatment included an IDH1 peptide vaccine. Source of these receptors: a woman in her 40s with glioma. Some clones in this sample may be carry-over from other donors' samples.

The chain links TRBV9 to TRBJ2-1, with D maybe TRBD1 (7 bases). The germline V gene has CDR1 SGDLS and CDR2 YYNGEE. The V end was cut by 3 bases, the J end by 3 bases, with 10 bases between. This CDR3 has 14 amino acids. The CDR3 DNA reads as TGTGCCAGCAGCGCGCGGGACAGCTACAATGAGCAGTTCTTC. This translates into CASSARDSYNEQFF.

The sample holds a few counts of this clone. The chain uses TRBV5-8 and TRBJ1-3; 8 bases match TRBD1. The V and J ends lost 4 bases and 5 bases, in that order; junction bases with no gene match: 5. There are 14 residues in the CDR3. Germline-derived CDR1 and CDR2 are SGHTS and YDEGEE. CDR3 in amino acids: CASSPDRGRNTIYF. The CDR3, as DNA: TGTGCCAGCAGCCCAGACAGGGGTAGAAACACCATATATTTT.

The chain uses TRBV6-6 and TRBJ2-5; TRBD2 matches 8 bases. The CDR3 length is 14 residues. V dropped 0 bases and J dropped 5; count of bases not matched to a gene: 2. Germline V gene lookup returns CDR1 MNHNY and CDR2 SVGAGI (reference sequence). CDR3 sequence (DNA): TGTGCCAGCAGTTACTCGGCTAGCGGGGAGACCCAGTACTTC. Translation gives CASSYSASGETQYF.

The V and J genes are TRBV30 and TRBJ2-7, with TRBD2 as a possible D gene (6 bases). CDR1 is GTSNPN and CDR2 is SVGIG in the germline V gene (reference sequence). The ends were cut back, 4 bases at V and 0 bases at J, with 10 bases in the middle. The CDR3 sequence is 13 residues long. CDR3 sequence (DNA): TGTGCCTGGACTTTCGGGAGCTCCTACGAGCAGTACTTC. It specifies CAWTFGSSYEQYF. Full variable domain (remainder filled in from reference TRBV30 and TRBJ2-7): SQTIHQWPATLVQPVGSPLSLECTVEGTSNPNLYWYRQAAGRGLQLLFYSVGIGQISSEVPQNLSASRPQDRQFILSSKKLLLSDSGFYLCAWTFGSSYEQYFGPGTRLTVT.